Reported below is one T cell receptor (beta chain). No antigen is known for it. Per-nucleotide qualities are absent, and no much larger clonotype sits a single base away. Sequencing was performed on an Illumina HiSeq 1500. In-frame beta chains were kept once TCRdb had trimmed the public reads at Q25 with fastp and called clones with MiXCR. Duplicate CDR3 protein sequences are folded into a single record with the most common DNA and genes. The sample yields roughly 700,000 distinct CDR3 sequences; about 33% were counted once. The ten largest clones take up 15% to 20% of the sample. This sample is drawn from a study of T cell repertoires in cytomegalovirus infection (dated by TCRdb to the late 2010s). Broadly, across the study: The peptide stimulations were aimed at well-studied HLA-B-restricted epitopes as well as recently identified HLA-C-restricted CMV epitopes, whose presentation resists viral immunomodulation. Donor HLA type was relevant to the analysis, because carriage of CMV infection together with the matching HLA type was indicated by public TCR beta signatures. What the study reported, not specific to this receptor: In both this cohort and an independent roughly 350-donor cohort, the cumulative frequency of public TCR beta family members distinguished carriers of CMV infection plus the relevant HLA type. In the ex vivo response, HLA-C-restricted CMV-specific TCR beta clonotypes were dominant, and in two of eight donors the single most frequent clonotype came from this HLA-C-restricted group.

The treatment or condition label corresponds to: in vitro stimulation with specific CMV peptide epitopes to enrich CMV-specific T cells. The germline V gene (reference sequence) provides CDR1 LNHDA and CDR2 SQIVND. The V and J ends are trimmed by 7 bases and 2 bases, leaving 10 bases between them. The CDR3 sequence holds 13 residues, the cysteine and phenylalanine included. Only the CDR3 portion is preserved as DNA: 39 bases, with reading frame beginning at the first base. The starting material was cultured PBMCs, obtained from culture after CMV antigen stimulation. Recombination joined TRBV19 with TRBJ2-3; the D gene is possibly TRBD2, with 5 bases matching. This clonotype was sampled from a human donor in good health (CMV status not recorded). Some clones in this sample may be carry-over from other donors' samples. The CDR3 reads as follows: CASTNGVTDTQYF. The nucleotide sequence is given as TGTGCCAGTACCAACGGGGTCACAGATACGCAGTATTTT.